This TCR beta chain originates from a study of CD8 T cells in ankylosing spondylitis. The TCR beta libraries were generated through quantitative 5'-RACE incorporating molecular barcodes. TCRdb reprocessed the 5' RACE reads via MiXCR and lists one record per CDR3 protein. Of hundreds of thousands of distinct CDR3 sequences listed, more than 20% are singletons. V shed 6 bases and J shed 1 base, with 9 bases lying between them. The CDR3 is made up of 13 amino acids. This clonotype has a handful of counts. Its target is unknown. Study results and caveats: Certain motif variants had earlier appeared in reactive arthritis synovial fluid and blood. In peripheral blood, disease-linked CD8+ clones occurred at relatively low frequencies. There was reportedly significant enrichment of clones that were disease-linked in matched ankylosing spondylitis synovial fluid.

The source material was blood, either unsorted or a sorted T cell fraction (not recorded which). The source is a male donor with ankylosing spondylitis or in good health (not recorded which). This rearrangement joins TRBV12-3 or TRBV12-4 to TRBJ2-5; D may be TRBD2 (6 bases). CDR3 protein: CASRDYPQETQYF. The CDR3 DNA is TGTGCCAGCAGGGACTATCCCCAAGAGACCCAGTACTTC.